Following are 9 T cell receptor beta chains from one sample sequenced in a study of blood T cell repertoires in COVID-19. Some clones are missing from TCRdb's copy, which holds only in-frame ones; the method was immunoSEQ multiplex PCR. The repertoire consists of 300,000 to 400,000 clones, with roughly 88% occurring once and the leading ten covering 2.5% to 3%. The sample taken for sequencing was peripheral blood. The receptors here all came from a woman between 25 and 40 years old with COVID-19, enrolled during active disease.

This chain links TRBV28 with TRBJ1-5; 10 nucleotides agree with TRBD1. Germline V gene lookup returns CDR1 MDHEN and CDR2 SYDVKM. The CDR3 extends over 15 amino acids. Trimming cost V 2 bases and J 6 bases; bases outside gene matches: 4. The CDR3 DNA reads TGTGCCAGCAGTTTAGGACAGGGGGTGATTCAGCCCCAGCATTTT. Translation: CASSLGQGVIQPQHF.

The J gene is TRBJ1-2, the V gene TRBV28; no reliable D call. Germline CDR1 is MDHEN and CDR2 is SYDVKM. Trimming removed 6 bases at V and 4 bases at J, with 15 bases between. This CDR3 spans 14 amino acids. CDR3 amino acids: CASRIGVSSYGYTF. The CDR3 coding sequence is TGTGCCAGCAGGATCGGTGTGAGTAGCTATGGCTACACCTTC.

This sequence joins TRBV10-3 and TRBJ1-5; D remains unclear. The germline V gene encodes CDR1 ENHRY and CDR2 SYGVKD. Trimming removed 2 bases at V and 5 bases at J, with 13 bases between. The CDR3 covers 15 residues. CDR3 bases: TGTGCCATCAGTGAGAATTTACTCGCGGATCAGCCCCAGCATTTT. It codes for CAISENLLADQPQHF.

The chain carries TRBV28 and TRBJ1-4, with D tentatively TRBD1 (6 bases). CDR3 length: 16 residues. Germline CDR1 MDHEN, CDR2 SYDVKM. Trimming cost V 5 bases and J 8 bases, with 21 bases left between them. Written as DNA, the CDR3 is TGTGCCAGCAGTCGCCAGCACGGGGGGCAAGGGGAAAAACTGTTTTTT. It codes for CASSRQHGGQGEKLFF.

The rearrangement joins TRBV27 to TRBJ2-5; D perhaps matches TRBD2 (5 bases). The V and J ends lost 5 bases and 0 bases respectively, with 13 bases between them. The CDR3 consists of 15 residues. Germline V lookup: CDR1 MNHEY, CDR2 SMNVEV (reference sequence). Written as DNA, the CDR3 is TGTGCCAGCAGTCTCCTCGGAGCGGACCAAGAGACCCAGTACTTC. This encodes CASSLLGADQETQYF.

The rearrangement links TRBV30 to TRBJ1-5, with TRBD1 matching 7 bases. V lost 2 bases and J lost 0; bases outside the gene matches: 4. The CDR3 loop spans 15 amino acids. Germline CDR1 GTSNPN, CDR2 SVGIG (reference sequence). The chain's CDR3 is CAWSTGDYSNQPQHF. CDR3 nucleotides: TGTGCCTGGAGTACAGGGGATTATAGCAATCAGCCCCAGCATTTT.

This chain uses TRBV5-1 with TRBJ2-3; 9 positions match TRBD1. CDR1 and CDR2 from the germline V gene are SGHRS and YFSETQ. V dropped 3 bases and J dropped 4; count of bases not matched to a gene: 9. The CDR3 is made up of 16 amino acids. CDR3 protein: CASSSSGQGVSDTQYF. Here the CDR3 DNA reads TGCGCCAGCAGCTCCTCGGGACAGGGTGTATCAGATACGCAGTATTTT.

The V gene is TRBV10-3, the J gene TRBJ2-7; D is perhaps TRBD1 (6 bases). Germline CDR1 and CDR2: ENHRY and SYGVKD. Between the trimmed V and J ends, which lost 6 bases and 2 bases, there was a span of 14 bases. The CDR3 is made up of 14 amino acids. The CDR3 DNA follows: TGTGCCATCAGGGACACCGGGACAACCTACGAGCAGTACTTC. It codes for CAIRDTGTTYEQYF.

The V and J genes are TRBV6-5 and TRBJ2-1, with 9 bases fitting TRBD1. With V trimmed by 2 bases and J by 7 bases, 6 bases remained unmatched. CDR1 is MNHEY and CDR2 is SVGAGI in the germline V gene. This CDR3 spans 15 amino acids. The DNA for the CDR3 is TGTGCCAGCAGTTACCAACAGGGGGCGGGTAATGAGCAGTTCTTC. It yields the protein CASSYQQGAGNEQFF.